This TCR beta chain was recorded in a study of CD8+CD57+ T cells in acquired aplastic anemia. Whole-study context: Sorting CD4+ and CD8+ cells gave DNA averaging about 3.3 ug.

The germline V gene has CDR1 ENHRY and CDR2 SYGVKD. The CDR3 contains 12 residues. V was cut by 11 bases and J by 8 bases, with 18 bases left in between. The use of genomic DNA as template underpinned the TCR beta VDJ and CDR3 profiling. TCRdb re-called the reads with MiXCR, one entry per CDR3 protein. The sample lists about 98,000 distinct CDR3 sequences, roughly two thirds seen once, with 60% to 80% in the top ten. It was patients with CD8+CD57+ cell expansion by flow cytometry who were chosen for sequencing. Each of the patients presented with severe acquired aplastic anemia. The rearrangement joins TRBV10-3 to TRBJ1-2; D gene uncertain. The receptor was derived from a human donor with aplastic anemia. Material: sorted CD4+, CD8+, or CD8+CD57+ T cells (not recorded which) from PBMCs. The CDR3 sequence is CAASSGSEGYTF. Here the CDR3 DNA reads TGTGCCGCATCGAGTGGGAGCGAAGGCTACACCTTC.